The next 27 T cell receptor beta chains were all read from a single sample in a study of cytomegalovirus exposure and HLA in healthy donors. The primer mix had 60 Vbeta and 13 Jbeta primers. TCRdb's copy holds only in-frame clones and misses some; the assay was immunoSEQ multiplex PCR. The sample includes about 160,000 clones, nearly 80% of them seen just once. Sequencing used PBMCs. The receptor source for this set is a woman between 45 and 65 years old in good health and CMV-seropositive.

V and J are TRBV5-1 and TRBJ1-1; no clear D. Germline V gene lookup returns CDR1 SGHRS and CDR2 YFSETQ. The ends were cut back, 4 bases at V and 0 bases at J, with 13 bases in the middle. This CDR3 is built from 15 residues. CDR3 in amino acids: CASSLENRVNTEAFF. The CDR3 DNA follows: TGCGCCAGCAGCCTTGAAAACAGAGTGAACACTGAAGCTTTCTTT.

The gene calls are TRBV11-2 and TRBJ2-3, with TRBD2 identical over 9 bases. Trimming at V came to 2 bases and at J to 2 bases, leaving 5 bases not matched to a gene. The CDR3 contains 16 residues. Germline V lookup: CDR1 SGHAT, CDR2 FQNNGV. The CDR3 loop reads CASSLNSGGNTDTQYF. The CDR3, as DNA: TGTGCCAGCAGCTTAAATAGCGGGGGTAACACAGATACGCAGTATTTT.

CDR3 sequence: CASSQDRGDTQYF. The CDR3 region has the DNA TGCGCCAGCAGCCAAGATCGGGGAGATACGCAGTATTTT. The V call is TRBV4-3, the J call TRBJ2-3; possible D gene TRBD2, 5 bases. V was pared by 0 bases and J by 5 bases, with 6 bases between. This CDR3 spans 13 amino acids. Looked up from germline, CDR1 is LGHNA and CDR2 is YSLEER.

The CDR3 region is CASALAGLTDTQYF. CDR3 DNA sequence: TGTGCCAGCGCACTAGCGGGGCTCACAGATACGCAGTATTTT. The chain couples TRBV2 to TRBJ2-3; 10 positions agree with TRBD2. Germline V gives CDR1 SNHLY, CDR2 FYNNEI. This CDR3 region has 14 residues. Losses at the gene ends were 8 bases for V and 2 bases for J; bases not matched to a gene: 4. The full variable domain, rest sourced from reference TRBV2 and TRBJ2-3, is EPEVTQTPSHQVTQMGQEVILRCVPISNHLYFYWYRQILGQKVEFLVSFYNNEISEKSEIFDDQFSVERPDGSNFTLKIRSTKLEDSAMYFCASALAGLTDTQYFGPGTRLTVL.

The chain uses TRBV29-1 and TRBJ2-1; TRBD2 matches at 9 bases. The J segment lost 6 bases and the V segment lost 4 bases, leaving 1 base of the junction unmatched. Germline assignment: CDR1 SQVTM and CDR2 ANQGSEA. There are 12 residues in the CDR3. This CDR3 is CSVGSGSNEQFF. CDR3 nucleotides: TGCAGCGTTGGTAGCGGGAGCAATGAGCAGTTCTTC.

The rearrangement links TRBV5-6 to TRBJ1-5; perhaps TRBD1 as D (5 bases). CDR1 and CDR2 from the germline V gene are SGHDT and YYEEEE. This CDR3 region has 14 residues. Trimming stripped 2 bases from V and 4 bases from J, with 10 bases between. The CDR3 here is CASSFGGDNQPQHF. The CDR3 DNA sequence: TGTGCCAGCAGCTTTGGGGGGGATAATCAGCCCCAGCATTTT.

V usage is TRBV18 and J usage is TRBJ1-4; perhaps TRBD1 as D (5 bases). V gave up 1 base and J gave up 4 bases, with 13 bases separating them. Germline CDR1 KGHSH, CDR2 LQKENI. This CDR3 has 16 residues. CDR3 nucleotides: TGTGCCAGCTCACCACGGAACAGGCGGGGTAATGAAAAACTGTTTTTT. Translated, it gives CASSPRNRRGNEKLFF.

The CDR3 DNA follows: TGTGCCAGCAGTTTCTTCGGTGCAGGGAATGGCTACACCTTC. Translation: CASSFFGAGNGYTF. This rearrangement joins TRBV28 to TRBJ1-2; D perhaps matches TRBD1 (5 bases). The CDR3 has 14 amino acids. CDR1 and CDR2 from the germline V gene are MDHEN and SYDVKM. V lost 3 bases and J 6 bases, leaving 14 bases between the germline ends.

This clone was seen more than once but under ten times. This chain links TRBV28 with TRBJ1-1; 8 positions match TRBD1. The V gene end was trimmed by 5 bases and the J gene end by 2 bases; junction bases not matched to a gene: 7. This CDR3 comprises 15 residues. CDR1 is MDHEN and CDR2 is SYDVKM in the germline V gene. The DNA of the CDR3 is TGTGCCAGCAGTAGACAGGGGCTACCTAACACTGAAGCTTTCTTT. Translated: CASSRQGLPNTEAFF.

This chain's CDR3 is CASSFQDYGYTF. DNA of the CDR3: TGTGCCAGCAGCTTTCAGGACTATGGCTACACCTTC. V gene TRBV7-2 combines with J gene TRBJ1-2; D gene uncertain. Deletions cut 3 bases from V and 3 bases from J, with 5 bases between. The CDR3 spans 12 residues. Germline values: CDR1 SGHTA, CDR2 FQGNSA.

This rearrangement joins TRBV10-3 to TRBJ2-1, with D maybe TRBD1 (6 bases). V was clipped by 5 bases and J by 6 bases, with 17 bases between them. The CDR3 covers 15 residues. Germline lookup yields CDR1 ENHRY and CDR2 SYGVKD. CDR3 DNA sequence: TGTGCCATCAGTAACAGGGTCCAGGTCTCCAATGAGCAGTTCTTC. Protein sequence: CAISNRVQVSNEQFF.

The J gene is TRBJ2-1, the V gene TRBV2; 11 bases line up with TRBD2. Germline V gives CDR1 SNHLY, CDR2 FYNNEI. The CDR3 has 19 residues. V was pared by 7 bases and J by 2 bases, with 16 bases of the junction left unmatched. In DNA, the CDR3 is TGTGCCAGCACTGACATAGAGGGACTAGCGGCATTAGCCTACAATGAGCAGTTCTTC. This gives the protein CASTDIEGLAALAYNEQFF.

The chain couples TRBV7-9 to TRBJ1-2; 7 bases map to TRBD1. Germline CDR1 SEHNR, CDR2 FQNEAQ (reference sequence). The CDR3 extends over 14 amino acids. Trimming removed 8 bases from V and 4 bases from J; junction bases left unmatched: 10. CDR3 nucleotides: TGTGCCAGCGGACTACAGGGGCCAATCTATGGCTACACCTTC. This encodes CASGLQGPIYGYTF. Drawing the rest from reference TRBV7-9 and TRBJ1-2, the complete variable domain is DTGVSQNPRHKITKRGQNVTFRCDPISEHNRLYWYRQTLGQGPEFLTYFQNEAQLEKSRLLSDRFSAERPKGSFSTLEIQRTEQGDSAMYLCASGLQGPIYGYTFGSGTRLTVV.

This chain links TRBV7-6 with TRBJ2-5; 7 nucleotides agree with TRBD2. The germline V gene has CDR1 SGHVS and CDR2 FNYEAQ. This CDR3 has 15 amino acids. Losses at the gene ends were 5 bases for V and 5 bases for J; bases not matched to a gene: 11. CDR3 sequence: CASSPMAGVTETQYF. The CDR3 DNA reads as TGTGCCAGCAGCCCGATGGCGGGGGTTACGGAGACCCAGTACTTC.

This clone was seen only a few times. The chain uses TRBV9 and TRBJ1-2; TRBD1 matches 9 bases. This CDR3 spans 13 amino acids. Germline V gene lookup returns CDR1 SGDLS and CDR2 YYNGEE. With V trimmed by 3 bases and J by 8 bases, 5 bases remained unmatched. The CDR3 region has the DNA TGTGCCAGCAGCGGGGGACAGGGATTCGGCTACACCTTC. Translated: CASSGGQGFGYTF.

In DNA, the CDR3 is TGTGCCAGCAGCCCTGAGTGGGGAAACACCATATATTTT. It encodes CASSPEWGNTIYF. V is TRBV11-2 and J is TRBJ1-3; D unclear. Germline values: CDR1 SGHAT, CDR2 FQNNGV. The V and J ends lost 5 bases and 4 bases respectively, with 9 bases between them. CDR3 size: 13 residues. The full variable domain, with the rest looked up from reference TRBV11-2 and TRBJ1-3, is EAGVAQSPRYKIIEKRQSVAFWCNPISGHATLYWYQQILGQGPKLLIQFQNNGVVDDSQLPKDRFSAERLKGVDSTLKIQPAKLEDSAVYLCASSPEWGNTIYFGEGSWLTVV.

This chain uses TRBV7-9 with TRBJ1-4, with a weak D call TRBD1 (5 bases). This CDR3 spans 15 amino acids. Germline V lookup: CDR1 SEHNR, CDR2 FQNEAQ (reference sequence). V was clipped by 1 base and J by 7 bases, with 13 bases between them. Written as DNA, the CDR3 is TGTGCCAGCAGCTTAGGTGCGCAGGGCGGTGAAAAACTGTTTTTT. Amino acids: CASSLGAQGGEKLFF.

The genes are TRBV5-1 and TRBJ2-3; 9 bases match TRBD2. This CDR3 has 16 residues. Germline V gene sequence: CDR1 SGHRS, CDR2 YFSETQ. The trim removed 0 bases at V and 1 base at J, leaving 3 bases unmatched. Written as DNA, the CDR3 is TGCGCCAGCAGCTTGGTTCGACTAGCGGGCACAGATACGCAGTATTTT. Amino acid sequence: CASSLVRLAGTDTQYF. Full variable domain (missing parts from reference TRBV5-1 and TRBJ2-3): KAGVTQTPRYLIKTRGQQVTLSCSPISGHRSVSWYQQTPGQGLQFLFEYFSETQRNKGNFPGRFSGRQFSNSRSEMNVSTLELGDSALYLCASSLVRLAGTDTQYFGPGTRLTVL.

The V and J genes are TRBV5-1 and TRBJ1-6, with 9 bases matching TRBD1. Trimming removed 3 bases from V and 9 bases from J; junction bases left unmatched: 7. There are 15 residues in the CDR3. Germline values: CDR1 SGHRS, CDR2 YFSETQ. The CDR3 protein is CASSSDGDRASPLHF. The CDR3 DNA reads TGCGCCAGCAGCTCGGACGGGGACAGGGCTTCACCCCTCCACTTT.

The J gene is TRBJ1-2, the V gene TRBV2, with TRBD1 identical over 9 bases. This CDR3 contains 13 residues. Germline V gene lookup returns CDR1 SNHLY and CDR2 FYNNEI. After removal of 6 bases from V and 4 bases from J, the junction contained 3 bases not matched to a gene. The CDR3 here is CASRGTGFYGYTF. The DNA for the CDR3 is TGTGCCAGCAGGGGGACAGGGTTCTATGGCTACACCTTC.

V gene TRBV6-4 combines with J gene TRBJ1-1; 8 positions agree with TRBD1. With V trimmed by 3 bases and J by 1 base, 1 base remained unmatched. Germline-derived CDR1 and CDR2 are MRHNA and SNTAGT. There are 14 residues in the CDR3. The CDR3 sequence is CASSEQGGNTEAFF. The DNA for the CDR3 is TGTGCCAGCAGTGAACAGGGGGGGAACACTGAAGCTTTCTTT.

The V gene is TRBV28, the J gene TRBJ2-1, with D possibly TRBD2 on 5 matching bases. This CDR3 has 13 amino acids. Germline CDR1 MDHEN, CDR2 SYDVKM. Trimming took 2 bases from V and 11 from J, leaving 13 bases between them. CDR3 residues: CASSLLASSKQFF. The CDR3 DNA reads as TGTGCCAGCAGTTTACTAGCCTCCTCGAAGCAGTTCTTC.

The rearrangement links TRBV9 to TRBJ2-2, with D perhaps TRBD2 (5 bases). V dropped 3 bases and J dropped 4 bases, with 13 bases sitting between them. This CDR3 has 15 amino acids. The germline gives CDR1 SGDLS, CDR2 YYNGEE. CDR3 coding DNA: TGTGCCAGCAGCGGCGGAGGAATGGCCACCGGGGAGCTGTTTTTT. Protein: CASSGGGMATGELFF.

The rearrangement uses TRBV27 and TRBJ2-7; 8 bases align to TRBD1. The CDR3 extends over 13 amino acids. Trimming cost V 7 bases and J 2 bases; bases outside gene matches: 4. The V gene's germline CDR1 is MNHEY and CDR2 SMNVEV (reference sequence). CDR3 nucleotide sequence: TGTGCCAGCACCCGGACAGGGACCTACGAGCAGTACTTC. Residues: CASTRTGTYEQYF.

The chain couples TRBV28 to TRBJ1-4; maybe TRBD1 (6 bases). This CDR3 is built from 15 residues. Germline CDR1 MDHEN, CDR2 SYDVKM. The V and J ends lost 6 bases and 8 bases respectively, with 19 bases between them. This CDR3 is CASSLQGVFEEKLFF. As DNA, the CDR3 is TGTGCCAGCAGCCTACAGGGTGTGTTTGAGGAAAAACTGTTTTTT.

The chain's CDR3 is CASSLGGPGYEQYF. Here the CDR3 DNA reads TGCGCCAGCAGCTTGGGGGGGCCCGGGTACGAGCAGTACTTC. J is TRBJ2-7 and V is TRBV5-1, with a possible D match to TRBD1 (6 bases). The CDR3 length is 14 residues. Germline CDR1 SGHRS, CDR2 YFSETQ. The ends were cut back, 0 bases at V and 4 bases at J, with 11 bases in the middle.

The rearrangement uses TRBV19 and TRBJ2-5; 8 bases map to TRBD2. The CDR3 length is 15 residues. Per the germline V gene, CDR1 is LNHDA and CDR2 is SQIVND (reference sequence). The J segment lost 3 bases and the V segment lost 4 bases, leaving 7 bases of the junction unmatched. CDR3 bases: TGTGCCAGTAGTAAGATCGAAGCGGGAGAAGAGACCCAGTACTTC. Translating it yields CASSKIEAGEETQYF.